The clone carrying this T cell receptor beta chain was observed a single time. This entry is derived from a study of Ad26.COV2.S vaccination and SARS-CoV-2 variants. Treatment meaning: roughly 20 received Ad26.COV2.S at low or high dose, single or two shots; about 5 received placebo; per-sample allocation not given. All samples were drawn on day 63, counting from the first vaccine or placebo injection. The data were produced by immunoSEQ multiplex PCR, yet TCRdb's version contains in-frame clones alone and is incomplete. Here the sample spans roughly 330,000 clones, almost 90% being singletons. CDR1 SGHTA and CDR2 FQGTGA come from the germline V gene. Trimming cost V 9 bases and J 6 bases, with 26 bases left between them. The CDR3 is made up of 16 amino acids.

The V gene is TRBV7-3, the J gene TRBJ1-2; weak D call: TRBD1 (5 bases). The receptor's source is a person between 18 and 59 years old who received the Ad26.COV2.S COVID-19 vaccine or a placebo. The sequenced sample was peripheral blood, obtained in a trial of Ad26.COV2.S vaccine versus placebo. The CDR3 loop reads CASEKHGARDFNGYTF. The CDR3 DNA follows: TGTGCCAGTGAAAAGCACGGCGCAAGGGACTTTAATGGCTACACCTTC.